This T cell receptor (beta chain) appears in the sequencing data of a study of blood T cell repertoires in COVID-19. Study context: Collection of acute and convalescent COVID-19 samples took place in the United States, Italy and Spain. Nucleic acid was either cDNA or gDNA, and it came from T cells, B-cell-depleted T cells, or PBMCs.

Under the authors' procedure: The assay estimated nucleated cells by amplifying reference gene primers. Libraries were prepared by immunoSEQ multiplex PCR; TCRdb keeps only in-frame clonotypes and omits some of them. V and J calls and clone size are those listed in that table; D and trimming were worked out from the DNA. The sample contains 40,000 to 50,000 clones, around 80% of which appear only once. The clonotype was recovered from a man aged 70 or older with acute or convalescent COVID-19. The sample was peripheral blood.

CDR3 sequence reads: CASSELSAGGGNTIYF. DNA of the CDR3: TGTGCCAGCAGTGAACTATCCGCGGGAGGTGGAAACACCATATATTTT. The gene calls are TRBV6-1 and TRBJ1-3; D unclear. CDR1 MNHNS and CDR2 SASEGT come from the germline V gene. Trimming pared 2 bases from V and 3 bases from J, leaving 14 bases between. This CDR3 has 16 residues.